The rows below give T cell receptor beta chains drawn from one sample of a study of blood T cell repertoires in COVID-19. TCRdb's copy holds only in-frame clones and misses some; the assay was immunoSEQ multiplex PCR. Among about 140,000 clones listed, around 84% were seen once. Sequencing was done on a sample of peripheral blood. The receptors shown here come from a human donor in a cohort sampled during active COVID-19. Each CDR3 is given with its conserved first and last residue. The D gene is left open where the match is weak. Expanded clones are given a class, and other clones once, few, many or no size at all.

J gene	V gene	clone size	D gene	CDR3 DNA	CDR3 protein
TRBJ2-7	TRBV29-1	NA	NA	TGCAGCGTTGCTGGAGTGTACGAGCAGTACTTC	CSVAGVYEQYF
TRBJ1-5	TRBV27	NA	NA	TGTGCCAGCAGTCTGGGAGGGGGGGTCCCCAATCAGCCCCAGCATTTT	CASSLGGGVPNQPQHF
TRBJ1-6	TRBV30	NA	NA	TGTGCCTGGACAATTACTCATAATTCACCCCTCCACTTT	CAWTITHNSPLHF
TRBJ1-1	TRBV19	NA	NA	TGTGCCAGTATAGGGGACACTGAAGCTTTCTTT	CASIGDTEAFF
TRBJ2-6	TRBV7-2	NA	NA	TGTGCCAGCAGCTTACAGTCCCTCACTGGGGCCAACATCCTGACTTTC	CASSLQSLTGANILTF
TRBJ2-5	TRBV19	NA	TRBD1	TGTGCCAGTAGTAGACAGGGGATAAGGGAGACCCAGTACTTC	CASSRQGIRETQYF
TRBJ2-2	TRBV12-5	NA	TRBD1	TGTGCTAGTGGTTTGGTACAGGGGAGTGCCGGGGAGCTGTTTTTT	CASGLVQGSAGELFF
TRBJ2-1	TRBV19	NA	NA	TGTGCCAGTAGTATAGACCGGCAGGGGCTATACAATGAGCAGTTCTTC	CASSIDRQGLYNEQFF
TRBJ2-1	TRBV18	NA	TRBD1	TGTGCCAGCTCAGACAGGGACAGGGGGTACTCCTACAATGAGCAGTTCTTC	CASSDRDRGYSYNEQFF
TRBJ2-1	TRBV6-5	NA	NA	TGTGCCAGCAGTTTACAGGGATCCTACAATGAGCAGTTCTTC	CASSLQGSYNEQFF
TRBJ2-1	TRBV3-1/TRBV3-2	NA	NA	TGTGCCAGCAGCCAAGAACTCGGGTCCTCCTACAATGAGCAGTTCTTC	CASSQELGSSYNEQFF
TRBJ1-2	TRBV29-1	NA	NA	TGCAGCGTGGGGGGGCAGGGTAACTATGGCTACACCTTC	CSVGGQGNYGYTF
TRBJ1-3	TRBV10-3	NA	NA	TGTGCCATCAGGAACAGGGAAGGAAGTGCTGGAAACACCATATATTTT	CAIRNREGSAGNTIYF
TRBJ2-5	TRBV5-5	few	TRBD2	TGTGCCAGCAGCCGCGTGGGGGGGACCCAAGAGACCCAGTACTTC	CASSRVGGTQETQYF
TRBJ2-1	TRBV6-5	once	NA	TGTGCCAGCAAGGCGGCGTCCCCCTACAATGAGCAGTTCTTC	CASKAASPYNEQFF
TRBJ2-2	TRBV29-1	once	TRBD1	TGCAGCGCGGACAGGGGTTCGACCGGGGAGCTGTTTTTT	CSADRGSTGELFF
TRBJ1-6	TRBV10-2	once	NA	TGCGCCAGCAGTGAACAGAAACTTTCACCCCTCCACTTT	CASSEQKLSPLHF
TRBJ2-3	TRBV24-1	NA	TRBD1	TGTGCCACCAGTGACACCCCCGGACAGGGGGCCGGAGATACGCAGTATTTT	CATSDTPGQGAGDTQYF
TRBJ2-7	TRBV27	NA	TRBD1	TGTGCCAGCAGTTTATCGGGACAGGGCTTAATGAGGGAGCAGTACTTC	CASSLSGQGLMREQYF
TRBJ2-7	TRBV6-5	NA	TRBD1	TGTGCCAGCAGTTTCGGGACAGGGTTGGCGACCTACGAGCAGTACTTC	CASSFGTGLATYEQYF
TRBJ2-1	TRBV10-3	once	NA	TGTGCCATCAGTGAGGACAGGAGCTTCTACAATGAGCAGTTCTTC	CAISEDRSFYNEQFF
TRBJ2-1	TRBV2	NA	NA	TGTGCCAGCAGTACTTTGGGGGAGGCCCGGGATGAGCAGTTCTTC	CASSTLGEARDEQFF
TRBJ2-7	TRBV19	NA	TRBD2	TGTGCCAGTAGCACAGAAGCGGGGGGCTCTCCCTACGAGCAGTACTTC	CASSTEAGGSPYEQYF
TRBJ2-1	TRBV12-1	NA	NA	TGTGCCAGCAGCCCCCTTAGCGGGGGCCTCTCCTACAATGAGCAGTTCTTC	CASSPLSGGLSYNEQFF